Listed below are T cell receptor beta chains from one sample, sequenced in a study of cytomegalovirus exposure and HLA in healthy donors. The data were produced by immunoSEQ multiplex PCR, yet TCRdb's version contains in-frame clones alone and is incomplete. The profile covers 90,000 to 110,000 clones, with 76% appearing a single time and roughly 8% taken by the ten largest. The material sequenced was PBMCs. The receptors stem from a man between 40 and 49 years old in good health and CMV-seropositive. Each CDR3 is given with its conserved first and last residue. D genes are given only for firm matches. Clone sizes are given selectively: once, few, many, or a class where the clone is expanded.

clone size | J gene | D gene | V gene | CDR3 protein | CDR3 DNA
. | TRBJ2-5 | . | TRBV11-2 | CASSSDRLREQYF | TGTGCCAGCAGCTCAGACCGACTCCGGGAGCAGTACTTC
. | TRBJ1-1 | TRBD1 | TRBV6-1 | CASRGQGLWTEAFF | TGTGCCAGCAGGGGACAGGGGTTGTGGACTGAAGCTTTCTTT
few | TRBJ1-4 | TRBD1 | TRBV9 | CASSARQGGEKLFF | TGTGCCAGCAGCGCTCGACAGGGGGGTGAAAAACTGTTTTTT
few | TRBJ2-3 | TRBD2 | TRBV11-3 | CASSASGGVTDTQYF | TGTGCCAGCAGCGCTAGCGGGGGTGTTACAGATACGCAGTATTTT
few | TRBJ2-1 | . | TRBV11-2 | CASSLVPSSYNEQFF | TGTGCCAGCAGCTTAGTTCCCAGCTCCTACAATGAGCAGTTCTTC
. | TRBJ2-4 | TRBD2 | TRBV2 | CASFLRTSGGNIQYF | TGTGCCAGCTTTCTCAGGACTAGCGGTGGAAACATTCAGTACTTC
once | TRBJ2-7 | TRBD2 | TRBV27 | CASSLGASGGYEQYF | TGTGCCAGCAGTTTAGGGGCTAGCGGGGGCTACGAGCAGTACTTC
few | TRBJ2-7 | . | TRBV28 | CASSFVGDEQYF | TGTGCCAGCAGTTTTGTCGGGGATGAGCAGTACTTC
. | TRBJ1-1 | TRBD1 | TRBV19 | CASTAALGQGEAGEAFF | TGTGCCAGTACAGCAGCCTTGGGACAGGGCGAGGCGGGTGAAGCTTTCTTT
once | TRBJ2-7 | . | TRBV19 | CASSARAGEQYF | TGTGCCAGTAGTGCGCGAGCAGGCGAGCAGTACTTC
. | TRBJ2-2 | TRBD2 | TRBV7-2 | CASSSPAGAPGELFF | TGTGCCAGCAGCTCCCCAGCGGGAGCCCCCGGGGAGCTGTTTTTT
. | TRBJ2-1 | TRBD2 | TRBV6-5 | CASSYREVAYNEQFF | TGTGCCAGCAGTTACCGGGAGGTTGCCTACAATGAGCAGTTCTTC
. | TRBJ2-7 | . | TRBV7-9 | CASSLGRTYEQYF | TGTGCCAGCAGCTTAGGACGGACTTACGAGCAGTACTTC
. | TRBJ2-6 | TRBD1 | TRBV5-4 | CASSSKQGAGANGLTF | TGTGCCAGCAGCTCAAAACAGGGGGCAGGGGCCAACGGCCTGACTTTC
. | TRBJ1-1 | . | TRBV7-9 | CASSFGQQKAFF | TGTGCCAGCAGCTTTGGACAGCAGAAAGCTTTCTTT
. | TRBJ1-1 | TRBD1 | TRBV7-8 | CASSPRDRANTEAFF | TGTGCCAGCAGCCCTCGGGACAGGGCGAACACTGAAGCTTTCTTT
. | TRBJ2-3 | . | TRBV11-2 | CASSPRFRDFSTDTQYF | TGTGCCAGCAGCCCTAGATTCCGGGACTTCAGTACAGATACGCAGTATTTT